This TCR beta chain was captured in a study of T cell repertoires in cytomegalovirus infection (dated by TCRdb to the late 2010s). Regarding the complete study: Donor HLA type was relevant to the analysis, because carriage of CMV infection together with the matching HLA type was indicated by public TCR beta signatures.

Sequencing used an Illumina HiSeq 1500. TCRdb cleaned the public reads at Q25 with fastp, built clones with MiXCR and kept in-frame beta chains. Each CDR3 protein gets just one entry, which takes the most common genes and DNA from the rows behind it. The sample profile shows around 450,000 distinct CDR3 sequences; approximately 31% of them were found once. Clones ranked in the top ten supply roughly an eighth of the sample. V is pared back by 6 bases and J by 8 bases, with 16 bases lying between the germline termini. Measured from the cysteine to the phenylalanine, the CDR3 is 13 residues long. The entry retains the CDR3 DNA only, 39 bases that are in frame from base 1. CDR1 and CDR2 are read off the germline V gene as SGHAT and FQNNGV. As regards this clonotype: Its antigen remains undetermined. Nothing much larger sits one base from this clone, and base qualities are not available.

Broader findings and caveats from the paper: Carriers of CMV infection plus the relevant HLA type were discriminated by the cumulative frequency of public TCR beta family members in the study cohort and in an independent roughly 400-donor cohort. In the ex vivo response, HLA-C-restricted CMV-specific TCR beta clonotypes were dominant, and in two of eight donors the single most frequent clonotype came from this HLA-C-restricted group.

Sequencing was carried out using PBMCs. This clonotype was sampled from a human donor in good health (CMV status not recorded). Some clones in this sample may be carry-over from other donors' samples. The rearrangement combines TRBV11-2 with TRBJ1-2; TRBD1 is perhaps the D gene, given 6 matching bases. The CDR3 here reads CASRLLQGEGYTF. In nucleotide form, the sequence is TGTGCCAGCAGATTATTACAGGGCGAGGGCTACACCTTC.